This passage covers 20 T cell receptor beta chains from one sample sequenced in a study of response to subunit inactivated influenza vaccine. TCRdb reprocessed the RT-PCR reads via MiXCR and lists one record per CDR3 protein. In the table there are 500,000 to 600,000 distinct CDR3 sequences, around 10% of which are singletons. The same data also contributed to another study, on T cells expressing NK-cell markers. That publication notes: Making the TCR beta cDNA relied on 5'RACE template switching with UMIs.

Material: PBMCs from blood, obtained on the day of vaccination. The receptors derive from a man aged 50-59 years who received an inactivated influenza vaccine.

The chain joins TRBV12-3 or TRBV12-4 to TRBJ2-3; D is unresolved. The germline V and J ends were trimmed by 1 base and 0 bases, with 11 bases remaining between them. The CDR3 has 16 residues. CDR3: CASSLDSTASTDTQYF. CDR3 nucleotides: TGTGCCAGCAGTTTAGATTCTACGGCGAGCACAGATACGCAGTATTTT.

This clonotype was detected a few times. This CDR3 is CASSALRGFYNEQFF. CDR3 coding DNA: TGTGCCAGCAGCGCCCTTCGGGGTTTCTACAATGAGCAGTTCTTC. V usage is TRBV28 and J usage is TRBJ2-1; TRBD2 might be the D (5 bases). This CDR3 has 15 amino acids. Trimming removed 6 bases from V and 3 bases from J, with 15 bases in between. Germline V CDR1 and CDR2: MDHEN, SYDVKM.

This clonotype was recorded many times. This rearrangement joins TRBV5-1 to TRBJ2-1, with 9 positions matching TRBD2. Germline trimming cut 0 bases from V and 9 bases from J; bases unmatched to any gene: 7. The CDR3 sequence is 15 residues long. Germline lookup yields CDR1 SGHRS and CDR2 YFSETQ. CDR3 loop: CASSLEAGGYSEQFF. The CDR3 region has the DNA TGCGCCAGCAGCTTGGAAGCGGGAGGATATAGTGAGCAGTTCTTC.

V usage is TRBV29-1 and J usage is TRBJ2-2; 9 positions match TRBD1. The length of the CDR3 is 13 residues. Germline-derived CDR1 and CDR2 are SQVTM and ANQGSEA. Trimming took 7 bases from V and 5 from J; bases not matched to a gene: 5. Here the CDR3 reads CSGGQGSTGELFF. CDR3 DNA sequence: TGCAGCGGCGGACAGGGGTCTACCGGGGAGCTGTTTTTT.

This clonotype has a handful of counts. This sequence joins TRBV7-9 and TRBJ2-1; D is unresolved. The CDR3 consists of 13 residues. CDR1 and CDR2 from the germline V gene are SEHNR and FQNEAQ (reference sequence). Trimming removed 2 bases from V and 7 bases from J, with 9 bases in between. The CDR3 region has the DNA TGTGCCAGCAGCTTATTCCAGGAGAATGAGCAGTTCTTC. It is translated as CASSLFQENEQFF.

The chain links TRBV29-1 to TRBJ2-7, with a weak D call TRBD2 (6 bases). Trimming took off 7 bases at V and 7 bases at J, with 17 bases between the two ends. This CDR3 region has 12 residues. Germline CDR1 SQVTM, CDR2 ANQGSEA. The CDR3 protein is CSADAGSREQYF. The CDR3 DNA reads TGCAGCGCTGATGCGGGGTCGAGGGAGCAGTACTTC.

This chain connects TRBV18 to TRBJ2-5, with D possibly TRBD2 on 6 matching bases. Germline V gene sequence: CDR1 KGHSH, CDR2 LQKENI. CDR3 length: 16 residues. V lost 8 bases, J lost 4 bases, and 23 bases lay in between. The CDR3 sequence is CASRHQGLHFAETQYF. The DNA for the CDR3 is TGTGCCAGCCGGCATCAGGGACTCCATTTCGCAGAGACCCAGTACTTC.

DNA for the CDR3: TGTGCCAGCAGCTTAGATTCGGGGAGCTTCTATGGCTACACCTTC. It specifies CASSLDSGSFYGYTF. V and J are TRBV11-2 and TRBJ1-2; D uncertain. The germline CDR1 and CDR2 sequences are SGHAT and FQNNGV. CDR3 length equals 15 residues. Trimming pared 0 bases from V and 4 bases from J, leaving 12 bases between.

Many counts were recorded for this clonotype. The chain has TRBV18 and TRBJ2-1; D might be TRBD1 (5 bases). The CDR3 has 15 amino acids. Germline CDR1 is KGHSH and CDR2 is LQKENI. V was clipped by 0 bases and J by 7 bases, with 13 bases between them. The CDR3 DNA sequence: TGTGCCAGCTCACCACCTTTCACAGGTTGGAATGAGCAGTTCTTC. This sequence encodes CASSPPFTGWNEQFF.

This clonotype came up many times. The chain has TRBV6-2 or TRBV6-3 and TRBJ2-2; 8 nucleotides agree with TRBD1. V lost 2 bases and J lost 3; bases outside the gene matches: 8. The CDR3 extends over 17 amino acids. The germline gives CDR1 MNHEY, CDR2 SVGEGT. Here the CDR3 reads CASSYRTGTGDTGELFF. CDR3 nucleotide sequence: TGTGCCAGCAGTTACAGGACCGGGACAGGTGACACCGGGGAGCTGTTTTTT.

The chain uses TRBV28 and TRBJ2-6; a possible D gene is TRBD1 (5 bases). Germline CDR1 MDHEN, CDR2 SYDVKM. The length of the CDR3 is 16 residues. The ends were cut back, 2 bases at V and 0 bases at J, with 8 bases in the middle. CDR3 protein: CASSLDRTSGANVLTF. The DNA for the CDR3 is TGTGCCAGCAGTTTAGACAGAACCTCTGGGGCCAACGTCCTGACTTTC.

This clonotype occurred many times. V and J are TRBV12-3 or TRBV12-4 and TRBJ2-7; D is perhaps TRBD1 (6 bases). Trimming removed 5 bases from V and 4 bases from J, with 12 bases in between. This CDR3 is built from 13 residues. The DNA for the CDR3 is TGTGCCAGCAGTGTAGGACAGCTATACGAGCAGTACTTC. Residues: CASSVGQLYEQYF.

The chain carries TRBV7-2 and TRBJ2-3; D is unresolved. CDR1 and CDR2 (germline): SGHTA, FQGNSA. Trimming shortened V by 6 bases and J by 7 bases, and 8 bases separated the two germline ends. The CDR3 runs to 11 residues. CDR3 in amino acids: CASSTPYTQYF. CDR3 DNA sequence: TGTGCCAGCAGTACCCCATATACGCAGTATTTT.

This clonotype showed up just a few times. The chain couples TRBV10-3 to TRBJ2-7; 7 positions match TRBD1. Unmatched junction bases numbered 9, after V lost 6 bases and J lost 4 bases. Per the germline V gene, CDR1 is ENHRY and CDR2 is SYGVKD. The CDR3 extends over 14 amino acids. The CDR3 sequence is CAISDGQEGYEQYF. The CDR3 DNA follows: TGTGCCATCAGCGACGGACAGGAAGGATACGAGCAGTACTTC.

The rearrangement uses TRBV7-2 and TRBJ2-7; TRBD1 might be the D (6 bases). V shed 7 bases and J shed 0 bases, with 13 bases lying between them. This CDR3 is built from 14 residues. Per the germline V gene, CDR1 is SGHTA and CDR2 is FQGNSA. Written as DNA, the CDR3 is TGTGCCAGCAAGGACAGTACCACCTCCTACGAGCAGTACTTC. It yields the protein CASKDSTTSYEQYF. Supplemented by reference TRBV7-2 and TRBJ2-7, the full variable domain reads GAGVSQSPSNKVTEKGKDVELRCDPISGHTALYWYRQSLGQGLEFLIYFQGNSAPDKSGLPSDRFSAERTGGSVSTLTIQRTQQEDSAVYLCASKDSTTSYEQYFGPGTRLTVT.

The sample holds a few counts of this clonotype. V gene TRBV19 combines with J gene TRBJ2-7, with D tentatively TRBD2 (6 bases). V shed 5 bases and J shed 0 bases, with 14 bases lying between them. This CDR3 contains 15 residues. Germline V gene sequence: CDR1 LNHDA, CDR2 SQIVND (reference sequence). The CDR3 nucleotides read TGTGCCAGTAGTCCCCAGGGCGGGATCTCCTACGAGCAGTACTTC. As protein: CASSPQGGISYEQYF.

V gene TRBV4-2 combines with J gene TRBJ2-1; D is undetermined. The CDR3 is made up of 13 amino acids. V lost 0 bases, J lost 6 bases, and 6 bases lay in between. CDR1 is LGHNA, CDR2 YNFKEQ, per germline. CDR3 nucleotide sequence: TGTGCCAGCAGCCAAGATCTTTTCAATGAGCAGTTCTTC. Its translation: CASSQDLFNEQFF.

The chain uses TRBV20-1 and TRBJ1-4; D is undetermined. The germline V gene has CDR1 DFQATT and CDR2 SNEGSKA (reference sequence). CDR3 length: 13 amino acids. V gave up 6 bases and J gave up 3 bases, with 11 bases separating them. CDR3: CSARTGSNEKLFF. In DNA, the CDR3 is TGCAGTGCGCGGACGGGGTCTAATGAAAAACTGTTTTTT.

The rearrangement joins TRBV28 to TRBJ1-2; 12 nucleotides align to TRBD1. CDR1 and CDR2 from the germline V gene are MDHEN and SYDVKM. The V segment lost 8 bases and the J segment 7 bases; nucleotides outside the gene matches: 8. The CDR3 sequence is 14 residues long. This chain's CDR3 is CASGGQGAKGGYTF. CDR3 sequence (DNA): TGTGCCAGCGGGGGACAGGGGGCGAAGGGTGGCTACACCTTC.

The V call is TRBV11-1, the J call TRBJ2-1; 10 bases match TRBD2. Per the germline V gene, CDR1 is SGHAT and CDR2 is FQDESV (reference sequence). There are 18 residues in the CDR3. Trimming at V came to 3 bases and at J to 5 bases, leaving 13 bases not matched to a gene. CDR3 sequence (DNA): TGTGCCAGCAGCTTTACCCTAGCGGGAGCGTATAGGGACAATGAGCAGTTCTTC. Its translation: CASSFTLAGAYRDNEQFF.